These T cell receptor beta chains were read from a single sample in a study of CD8 T cells in ankylosing spondylitis. In TCRdb, the 5' RACE reads were re-called with MiXCR into one record per CDR3 protein. Altogether under 300,000 distinct CDR3 sequences are present, about 11% being singletons, with the ten largest covering about 2.8%. The sample comprised blood, either unsorted or a sorted T cell fraction (not recorded which). The receptors here all came from a male donor with ankylosing spondylitis or in good health (not recorded which). Each CDR3 is given with its conserved first and last residue. Only part of the rows carry a size: once, few, many, or a class if the clone is expanded.

v_call	j_call	cdr3_length	clone_size	cdr3_aa
TRBV7-2	TRBJ2-7	14	-	CASSPPGASYEQYF
TRBV20-1	TRBJ1-1	12	many	CSASSGTFEAFF
TRBV3-1	TRBJ2-1	15	many	CASSQGYRGLHEQFF
TRBV10-2	TRBJ1-1	14	many	CASWGRGLGTEAFF
TRBV7-9	TRBJ2-7	16	-	CASSTQGGQGAIEQYF
TRBV7-2	TRBJ2-1	8	many	CASSLQFF
TRBV7-2	TRBJ2-2	16	-	CASSTLIAGGYGELFF
TRBV20-1	TRBJ1-5	16	few	CCARDSAATPNQPQHF
TRBV2	TRBJ2-1	16	many	CASRLLGGATYNEQFF
TRBV6-1	TRBJ1-4	14	many	CASRTGGYNEKLFF
TRBV20-1	TRBJ2-3	13	many	CSASGTDGDTQYF
TRBV11-3	TRBJ2-1	11	many	CAIETGVEQFF
TRBV5-5	TRBJ2-7	16	many	CASSLDAGTGIYEQYF
TRBV2	TRBJ1-6	15	many	CASSLQGPLNSPLHF
TRBV21-1	TRBJ1-4	16	-	CASSPGAQGTNEKLFF
TRBV27	TRBJ2-7	12	-	CASSGQAYEQYF
TRBV15	TRBJ2-7	16	many	CATSRDRAEMVYEQYF
TRBV7-9	TRBJ1-1	14	many	CASSLQGVGTEAFF
TRBV7-7	TRBJ2-7	10	few	CASSWGEQYF
TRBV30	TRBJ1-2	13	-	CAWRKTRGYGYTF
TRBV7-9	TRBJ2-2	17	few	CASSSSDRGRGTGELFF
TRBV20-1	TRBJ2-3	16	-	CSARDLLEQSTDTQYF
TRBV19	TRBJ1-5	14	many	CASSMFRSNQPQHF
TRBV7-9	TRBJ2-1	13	many	CASSLAGPQEQFF
TRBV7-2	TRBJ2-4	15	-	CASSFEGGAKNIQYF
TRBV15	TRBJ2-1	12	many	CATSRLFNEQFF
TRBV12-3/TRBV12-4	TRBJ2-2	13	many	CAVTTRNTGELFF